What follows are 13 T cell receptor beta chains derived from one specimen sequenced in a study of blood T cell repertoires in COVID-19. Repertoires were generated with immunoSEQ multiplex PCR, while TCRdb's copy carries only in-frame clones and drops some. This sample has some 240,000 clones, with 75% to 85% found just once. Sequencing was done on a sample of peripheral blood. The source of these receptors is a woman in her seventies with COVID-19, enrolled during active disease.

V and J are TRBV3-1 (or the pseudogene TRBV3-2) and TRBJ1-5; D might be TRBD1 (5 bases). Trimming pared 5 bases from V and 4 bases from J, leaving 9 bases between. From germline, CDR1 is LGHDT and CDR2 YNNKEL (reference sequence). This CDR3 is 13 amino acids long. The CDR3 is CASSGGLNQPQHF. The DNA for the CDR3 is TGTGCCAGCAGCGGGGGACTAAATCAGCCCCAGCATTTT.

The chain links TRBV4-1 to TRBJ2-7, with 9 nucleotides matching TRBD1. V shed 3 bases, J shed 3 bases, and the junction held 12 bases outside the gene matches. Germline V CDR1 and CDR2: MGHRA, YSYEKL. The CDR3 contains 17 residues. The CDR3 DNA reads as TGCGCCAGCAGCCAGGAGACGACCGGGACAGGGCACTACGAGCAGTACTTC. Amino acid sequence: CASSQETTGTGHYEQYF.

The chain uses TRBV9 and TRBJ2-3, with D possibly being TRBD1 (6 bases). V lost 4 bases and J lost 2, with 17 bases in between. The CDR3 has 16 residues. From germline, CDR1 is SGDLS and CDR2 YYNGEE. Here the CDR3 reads CASSLGRDIFTDTQYF. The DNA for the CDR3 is TGTGCCAGCAGCCTAGGAAGGGACATCTTCACAGATACGCAGTATTTT.

The CDR3 region has the DNA TGTGCCAGTAGTATTGAGTCTTGGAGCAATCAGCCCCAGCATTTT. Encoded protein: CASSIESWSNQPQHF. The chain has TRBV19 and TRBJ1-5, with D uncertain. Trimming took 3 bases from V and 1 from J, leaving 10 bases between them. The germline V gene encodes CDR1 LNHDA and CDR2 SQIVND (reference sequence). The CDR3 spans 15 residues. Full variable domain (rest looked up from reference TRBV19 and TRBJ1-5): DGGITQSPKYLFRKEGQNVTLSCEQNLNHDAMYWYRQDPGQGLRLIYYSQIVNDFQKGDIAEGYSVSREKKESFPLTVTSAQKNPTAFYLCASSIESWSNQPQHFGDGTRLSIL.

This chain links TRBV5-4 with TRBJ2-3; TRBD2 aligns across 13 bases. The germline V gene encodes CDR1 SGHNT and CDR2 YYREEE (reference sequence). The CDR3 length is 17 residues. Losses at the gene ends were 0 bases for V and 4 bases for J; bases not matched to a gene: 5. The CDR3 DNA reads TGTGCCAGCAGCTTGGGTGGACTAGCGGGAGTAGCAGATACGCAGTATTTT. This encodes CASSLGGLAGVADTQYF.

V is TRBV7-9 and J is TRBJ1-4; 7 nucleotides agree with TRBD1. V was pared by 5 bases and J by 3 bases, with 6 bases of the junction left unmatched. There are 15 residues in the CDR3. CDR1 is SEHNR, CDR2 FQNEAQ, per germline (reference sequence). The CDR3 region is CASSERQGANEKLFF. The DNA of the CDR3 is TGTGCCAGCAGCGAGAGACAGGGAGCTAATGAAAAACTGTTTTTT. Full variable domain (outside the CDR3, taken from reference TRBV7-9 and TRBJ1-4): DTGVSQNPRHKITKRGQNVTFRCDPISEHNRLYWYRQTLGQGPEFLTYFQNEAQLEKSRLLSDRFSAERPKGSFSTLEIQRTEQGDSAMYLCASSERQGANEKLFFGSGTQLSVL.

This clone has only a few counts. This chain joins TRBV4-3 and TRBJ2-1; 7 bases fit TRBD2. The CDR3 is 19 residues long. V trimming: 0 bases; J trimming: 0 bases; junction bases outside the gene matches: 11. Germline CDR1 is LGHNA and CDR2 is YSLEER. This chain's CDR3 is CASSQDTPGGAASYNEQFF. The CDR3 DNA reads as TGCGCCAGCAGCCAAGATACGCCGGGGGGAGCTGCCTCCTACAATGAGCAGTTCTTC.

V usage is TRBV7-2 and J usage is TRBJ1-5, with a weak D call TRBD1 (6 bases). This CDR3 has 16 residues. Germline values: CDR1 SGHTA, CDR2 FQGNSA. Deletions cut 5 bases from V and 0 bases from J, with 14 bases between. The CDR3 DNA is TGTGCCAGCAGCCCACAGGGTCCCTTTAGCAATCAGCCCCAGCATTTT. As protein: CASSPQGPFSNQPQHF.

The chain's CDR3 is CASRSDRGSHGYTF. CDR3 sequence (DNA): TGTGCCAGCAGGTCTGACAGGGGGTCGCATGGCTACACCTTC. This sequence joins TRBV5-4 and TRBJ1-2, with TRBD1 matching over 9 bases. Per germline, CDR1 SGHNT and CDR2 YYREEE (reference sequence). Germline trimming cut 5 bases from V and 6 bases from J; bases unmatched to any gene: 8. The CDR3 loop spans 14 amino acids.

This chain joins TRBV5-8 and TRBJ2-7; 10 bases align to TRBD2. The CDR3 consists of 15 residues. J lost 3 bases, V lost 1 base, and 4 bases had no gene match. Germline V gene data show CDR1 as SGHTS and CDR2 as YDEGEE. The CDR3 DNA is TGTGCCAGCAGCTTGTCCCCTAGCGGGAGCTACGAGCAGTACTTC. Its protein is CASSLSPSGSYEQYF. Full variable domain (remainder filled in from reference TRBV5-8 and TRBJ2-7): EAGVTQSPTHLIKTRGQQATLRCSPISGHTSVYWYQQALGLGLQFLLWYDEGEERNRGNFPPRFSGRQFPNYSSELNVNALELEDSALYLCASSLSPSGSYEQYFGPGTRLTVT.

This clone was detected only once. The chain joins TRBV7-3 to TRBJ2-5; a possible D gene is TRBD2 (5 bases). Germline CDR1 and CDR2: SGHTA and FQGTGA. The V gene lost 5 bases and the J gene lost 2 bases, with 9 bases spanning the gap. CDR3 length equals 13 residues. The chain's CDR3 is CASSREVQETQYF. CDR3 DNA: TGTGCCAGCAGCCGGGAAGTTCAAGAGACCCAGTACTTC.

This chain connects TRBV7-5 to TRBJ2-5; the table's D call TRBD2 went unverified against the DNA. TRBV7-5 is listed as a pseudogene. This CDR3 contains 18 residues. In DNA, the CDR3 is TGTGCCAGAAGCTTAGGTGGTGTGGACGGGGGGGTCCAAGAGACCCAGTACTTC. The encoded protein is CARSLGGVDGGVQETQYF.

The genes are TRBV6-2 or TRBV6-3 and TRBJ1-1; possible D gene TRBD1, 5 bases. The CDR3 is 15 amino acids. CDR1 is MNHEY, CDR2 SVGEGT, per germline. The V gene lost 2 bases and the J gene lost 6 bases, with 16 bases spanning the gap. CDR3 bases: TGTGCCAGCAGTTACCTCTGGGGGGGAGCGGCTGAAGCTTTCTTT. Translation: CASSYLWGGAAEAFF.